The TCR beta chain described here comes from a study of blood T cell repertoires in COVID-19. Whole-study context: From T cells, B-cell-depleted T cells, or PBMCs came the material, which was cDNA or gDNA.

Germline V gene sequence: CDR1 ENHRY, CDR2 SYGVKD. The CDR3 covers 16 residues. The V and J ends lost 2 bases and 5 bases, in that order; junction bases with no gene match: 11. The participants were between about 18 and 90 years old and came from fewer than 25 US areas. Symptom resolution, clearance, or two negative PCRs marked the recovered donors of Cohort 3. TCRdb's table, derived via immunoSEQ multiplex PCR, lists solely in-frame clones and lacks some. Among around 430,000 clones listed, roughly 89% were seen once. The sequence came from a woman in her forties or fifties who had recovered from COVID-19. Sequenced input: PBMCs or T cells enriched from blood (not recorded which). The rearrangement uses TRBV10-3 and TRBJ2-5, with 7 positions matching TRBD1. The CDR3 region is CAISEVPTGQGETQYF. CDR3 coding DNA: TGTGCCATCAGTGAGGTCCCGACAGGGCAGGGCGAGACCCAGTACTTC.